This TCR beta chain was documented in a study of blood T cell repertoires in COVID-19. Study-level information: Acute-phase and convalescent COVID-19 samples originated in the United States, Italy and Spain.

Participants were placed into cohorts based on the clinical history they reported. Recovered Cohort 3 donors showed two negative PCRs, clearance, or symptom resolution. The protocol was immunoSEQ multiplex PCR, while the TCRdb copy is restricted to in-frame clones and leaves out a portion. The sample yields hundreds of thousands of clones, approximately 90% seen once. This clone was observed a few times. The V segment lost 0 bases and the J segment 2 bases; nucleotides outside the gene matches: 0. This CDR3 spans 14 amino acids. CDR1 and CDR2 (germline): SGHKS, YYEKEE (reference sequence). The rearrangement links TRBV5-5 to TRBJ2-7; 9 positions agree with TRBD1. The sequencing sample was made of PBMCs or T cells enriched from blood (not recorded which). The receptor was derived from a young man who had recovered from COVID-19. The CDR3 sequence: CASSLGDRAYEQYF. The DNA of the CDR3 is TGTGCCAGCAGCTTGGGGGACAGGGCCTACGAGCAGTACTTC.